These 27 T cell receptor beta chains were sequenced from one sample in a study of blood T cell repertoires in COVID-19. Here immunoSEQ multiplex PCR was the method, and the copy in TCRdb shows in-frame clones only, minus some. The data show approximately 400,000 clones, with about 91% seen just once and over 10% held by the top ten. The sample consisted of peripheral blood. These receptors were obtained from a woman between 45 and 60 years old with COVID-19, enrolled during active disease.

CDR3 loop: CASGSTTVNTEAFF. The CDR3 DNA follows: TGTGCCAGCGGCTCTACGACAGTAAACACTGAAGCTTTCTTT. The J gene is TRBJ1-1, the V gene TRBV7-9, with TRBD1 as a possible D gene (5 bases). This CDR3 spans 14 amino acids. V was trimmed by 8 bases and J by 2 bases, leaving 15 bases between them. Germline V gene lookup returns CDR1 SEHNR and CDR2 FQNEAQ (reference sequence).

J is TRBJ2-2 and V is TRBV15; TRBD1 agrees at 8 bases. V gave up 8 bases and J gave up 1 base; unmatched junction bases: 0. The CDR3 spans 13 residues. Germline values: CDR1 LNHNV, CDR2 YYDKDF (reference sequence). The CDR3 reads CATGQGNTGELFF. CDR3 nucleotide sequence: TGTGCCACCGGACAGGGGAACACCGGGGAGCTGTTTTTT.

V usage is TRBV12-3 or TRBV12-4 and J usage is TRBJ1-1; the D is unclear. This CDR3 is 13 amino acids long. V was cut by 1 base and J by 7 bases, with 10 bases left in between. The CDR3 reads CASSLVASGEAFF. In nucleotides, the CDR3 is TGTGCCAGCAGTTTAGTTGCGTCAGGTGAAGCTTTCTTT.

The chain employs TRBV2 and TRBJ2-5; the D gene is possibly TRBD1 (5 bases). V lost 8 bases and J 3 bases, leaving 7 bases between the germline ends. The CDR3 is 11 amino acids. CDR1 is SNHLY and CDR2 is FYNNEI in the germline V gene. The CDR3 DNA is TGTGCCAGCGGGGCTGAAGAGACCCAGTACTTC. This translates into CASGAEETQYF.

This clone has only a few counts. The V and J genes are TRBV5-1 and TRBJ1-2, with 10 positions matching TRBD1. The V gene end was trimmed by 4 bases and the J gene end by 2 bases; junction bases not matched to a gene: 8. Per germline, CDR1 SGHRS and CDR2 YFSETQ. There are 16 residues in the CDR3. CDR3 coding DNA: TGCGCCAGCAGCACCCCGACAGGGGGCACCAACTATGGCTACACCTTC. The encoded protein is CASSTPTGGTNYGYTF. Using reference TRBV5-1 and TRBJ1-2 for the parts outside the CDR3, the full variable domain is KAGVTQTPRYLIKTRGQQVTLSCSPISGHRSVSWYQQTPGQGLQFLFEYFSETQRNKGNFPGRFSGRQFSNSRSEMNVSTLELGDSALYLCASSTPTGGTNYGYTFGSGTRLTVV.

This clone occurred once. The chain couples TRBV19 to TRBJ1-4; unclear D gene. With 4 bases removed from V and 8 bases from J, the gap between germline ends came to 11 bases. Germline values: CDR1 LNHDA, CDR2 SQIVND (reference sequence). This CDR3 has 13 amino acids. CDR3 bases: TGTGCCAGTAGTACGAGGTTCGGAGAAAAACTGTTTTTT. It is translated as CASSTRFGEKLFF.

CDR3 sequence: CASSPRDSYEQYF. CDR3 coding DNA: TGTGCCAGCTCACCTCGGGACAGCTACGAGCAGTACTTC. The chain has TRBV18 and TRBJ2-7; TRBD1 agrees at 7 bases. J was trimmed by 3 bases and V by 3 bases; bases with no gene match: 2. CDR1 is KGHSH, CDR2 LQKENI, per germline. This CDR3 has 13 residues.

The CDR3 nucleotides read TGTGCCAGCAGCTTACAGGGGCGCCAAGAGACCCAGTACTTC. This sequence encodes CASSLQGRQETQYF. The V and J genes are TRBV5-5 and TRBJ2-5; 7 bases are shared with TRBD1. CDR1 and CDR2 from the germline V gene are SGHKS and YYEKEE (reference sequence). V lost 2 bases to trimming and J lost 1 base; unmatched junction nucleotides: 2. CDR3 size: 14 residues.

This chain connects TRBV19 to TRBJ1-2; 8 bases map to TRBD1. Germline trimming cut 9 bases from V and 1 base from J; bases unmatched to any gene: 13. Per germline, CDR1 LNHDA and CDR2 SQIVND (reference sequence). The CDR3 length is 16 residues. As DNA, the CDR3 is TGTGCCAGCGCACCCGGGACAGGTGAATATAACTATGGCTACACCTTC. It specifies CASAPGTGEYNYGYTF.

The chain has TRBV18 and TRBJ1-4; D is uncertain. CDR3 length equals 15 residues. In germline, CDR1 is KGHSH, CDR2 LQKENI. Trimming pared 3 bases from V and 0 bases from J, leaving 8 bases between. The CDR3 loop reads CASSPAEATNEKLFF. Written as DNA, the CDR3 is TGTGCCAGCTCACCGGCGGAAGCAACTAATGAAAAACTGTTTTTT. The whole variable domain, remainder taken from reference TRBV18 and TRBJ1-4, is NAGVMQNPRHLVRRRGQEARLRCSPMKGHSHVYWYRQLPEEGLKFMVYLQKENIIDESGMPKERFSAEFPKEGPSILRIQQVVRGDSAAYFCASSPAEATNEKLFFGSGTQLSVL.

The chain employs TRBV27 and TRBJ1-2; the D gene is possibly TRBD1 (5 bases). The CDR3 length is 12 residues. Germline assignment: CDR1 MNHEY and CDR2 SMNVEV (reference sequence). Trimming cost V 4 bases and J 6 bases, with 9 bases left between them. Here the CDR3 reads CASSSRGDGYTF. The CDR3 coding sequence is TGTGCCAGCAGTTCCCGGGGGGATGGCTACACCTTC.

This rearrangement joins TRBV6-4 to TRBJ1-1; a weak D match, TRBD1 (6 bases). This CDR3 comprises 14 residues. Looked up from germline, CDR1 is MRHNA and CDR2 is SNTAGT. V lost 6 bases and J lost 4, with 15 bases in between. The CDR3 bases are TGTGCCAGCAGCCCCTTCGGGGGGCGCACTGAAGCTTTCTTT. Encoded protein: CASSPFGGRTEAFF.

J is TRBJ2-2 and V is TRBV27; no firm D call. V lost 4 bases, J lost 0 bases, and 12 bases lay in between. Per germline, CDR1 MNHEY and CDR2 SMNVEV (reference sequence). This CDR3 has 16 amino acids. In nucleotides, the CDR3 is TGTGCCAGCAGTTCGTACAATCTCGCGAACACCGGGGAGCTGTTTTTT. Its protein is CASSSYNLANTGELFF.

This chain joins TRBV5-8 and TRBJ1-1, with D hard to call. V lost 4 bases and J lost 11, with 15 bases in between. Germline V gives CDR1 SGHTS, CDR2 YDEGEE. The CDR3 contains 12 residues. The CDR3 here is CASSTRSEMAFF. CDR3 DNA: TGTGCCAGCAGCACGAGGTCCGAAATGGCTTTCTTT.

With regard to this clone: Other DNA sequences in the same sample also yield this CDR3. The chain is built from TRBV19 and TRBJ2-5; D might be TRBD1 (6 bases). Trimming removed 3 bases at V and 4 bases at J, with 9 bases between. The germline V gene has CDR1 LNHDA and CDR2 SQIVND (reference sequence). The length of the CDR3 is 13 residues. Here the CDR3 DNA reads TGTGCCAGTAGTATCCAGGGGAGAGAGACCCAGTACTTC. The encoded protein is CASSIQGRETQYF.

This chain links TRBV10-3 with TRBJ1-5, with no clear D. The length of the CDR3 is 13 residues. The V gene's germline CDR1 is ENHRY and CDR2 SYGVKD. The CDR3 region is CTSRGDVNQPQHF. CDR3 in DNA: TGTACGTCCCGGGGAGACGTGAATCAGCCCCAGCATTTT.

This chain joins TRBV12-3 or TRBV12-4 and TRBJ1-5, with 7 bases lining up with TRBD1. Germline trimming cut 6 bases from V and 10 bases from J; bases unmatched to any gene: 9. CDR3 length equals 13 residues. Written as DNA, the CDR3 is TGTGCCAGCAGCGCCGGAACAGGGGATCCCCAGCATTTT. Translation gives CASSAGTGDPQHF.

This clone showed up just a few times. This chain links TRBV6-1 with TRBJ1-1; a weak D match, TRBD1 (5 bases). The CDR3 is made up of 13 amino acids. Trimming cost V 0 bases and J 11 bases, with 13 bases left between them. In germline, CDR1 is MNHNS, CDR2 SASEGT. In DNA form, the CDR3 reads TGTGCCAGCAGTGAAGCGCGGGGCGGCCGGGCTTTCTTT. This translates into CASSEARGGRAFF.

This clone was seen only once. The chain links TRBV11-1 to TRBJ1-1; no firm D call. The length of the CDR3 is 13 residues. CDR1 SGHAT and CDR2 FQDESV come from the germline V gene (reference sequence). V lost 3 bases, J lost 5 bases, and 10 bases lay in between. DNA for the CDR3: TGTGCCAGCAGCTTGCTAGTGGAAACTGAAGCTTTCTTT. Amino acids: CASSLLVETEAFF. Full variable domain (remainder filled in from reference TRBV11-1 and TRBJ1-1): EAEVAQSPRYKITEKSQAVAFWCDPISGHATLYWYRQILGQGPELLVQFQDESVVDDSQLPKDRFSAERLKGVDSTLKIQPAELGDSAMYLCASSLLVETEAFFGQGTRLTVV.

This clone has just a few counts. The chain is built from TRBV28 and TRBJ1-1; perhaps TRBD1 as D (5 bases). Trimming pared 4 bases from V and 8 bases from J, leaving 17 bases between. Germline lookup yields CDR1 MDHEN and CDR2 SYDVKM. There are 14 residues in the CDR3. This CDR3 is CASSSLLRGQEAFF. Here the CDR3 DNA reads TGTGCCAGCAGTTCTCTGCTAAGGGGTCAAGAAGCTTTCTTT.

The chain links TRBV7-8 to TRBJ1-1; D is perhaps TRBD1 (5 bases). The CDR3 loop spans 13 amino acids. Germline values: CDR1 SGHVS, CDR2 FQNEAQ. The germline V and J ends were trimmed by 6 bases and 5 bases, with 13 bases remaining between them. The CDR3 loop is CASSVGGGTEAFF. The CDR3 DNA reads as TGTGCCAGCAGTGTCGGGGGGGGGACTGAAGCTTTCTTT.

V and J are TRBV25-1 and TRBJ2-3, with D possibly being TRBD1 (6 bases). The CDR3 length is 14 residues. Germline assignment: CDR1 MGHDK and CDR2 SYGVNS. V was shortened by 6 bases and J by 1 base, with 11 bases between the two germline ends. The CDR3 DNA is TGTGCCAGCAGCCCAGGGGCCGGCACAGATACGCAGTATTTT. Translation: CASSPGAGTDTQYF.

This clone showed up just once. This sequence joins TRBV27 and TRBJ2-7, with a weak D call TRBD2 (7 bases). CDR1 and CDR2 (germline): MNHEY, SMNVEV (reference sequence). The CDR3 loop spans 14 amino acids. Trimming removed 3 bases at V and 4 bases at J, with 13 bases between. CDR3 sequence: CASSLGGRGYEQYF. CDR3 nucleotide sequence: TGTGCCAGCAGTTTGGGGGGGCGAGGTTACGAGCAGTACTTC.

J is TRBJ2-7 and V is TRBV19; D unresolved. Germline V gives CDR1 LNHDA, CDR2 SQIVND (reference sequence). The CDR3 has 12 amino acids. Trimming shortened V by 5 bases and J by 0 bases, and 5 bases separated the two germline ends. CDR3: CASSSYSYEQYF. The CDR3 DNA sequence: TGTGCCAGTAGTTCCTACTCCTACGAGCAGTACTTC.

The V call is TRBV5-4, the J call TRBJ1-2, with 8 positions matching TRBD1. The CDR3 is made up of 16 amino acids. The germline CDR1 and CDR2 sequences are SGHNT and YYREEE (reference sequence). V shed 7 bases and J 8 bases; nucleotides not matched to a gene: 19. In DNA form, the CDR3 reads TGTGCCAGCGGGGCCGAGACAGGGGAAGAGGGCTGGGGCTACACCTTC. This gives the protein CASGAETGEEGWGYTF. Full variable domain (rest looked up from reference TRBV5-4 and TRBJ1-2): ETGVTQSPTHLIKTRGQQVTLRCSSQSGHNTVSWYQQALGQGPQFIFQYYREEENGRGNFPPRFSGLQFPNYSSELNVNALELDDSALYLCASGAETGEEGWGYTFGSGTRLTVV.

The chain has TRBV3-1 (or the pseudogene TRBV3-2) and TRBJ1-4; D unresolved. With 0 bases removed from V and 5 bases from J, the gap between germline ends came to 10 bases. From germline, CDR1 is LGHDT and CDR2 YNNKEL (reference sequence). This CDR3 is built from 15 residues. CDR3 sequence: CASSQDPGSNEKLFF. As DNA, the CDR3 is TGTGCCAGCAGCCAAGACCCGGGGTCAAATGAAAAACTGTTTTTT.

V usage is TRBV6-1 and J usage is TRBJ1-2, with D possibly matching TRBD1 (6 bases). The CDR3 totals 14 residues. Trimming removed 2 bases from V and 4 bases from J, with 11 bases in between. The germline gives CDR1 MNHNS, CDR2 SASEGT. CDR3 nucleotides: TGTGCCAGCAGTGAAATGGGGGCCTCCTATGGCTACACCTTC. Protein sequence: CASSEMGASYGYTF.